This T cell receptor beta chain was observed in a study of T cells in Graves' hyperthyroidism and ophthalmopathy. Study-level points and caveats: Researchers found most expanded thyroid clonotypes above 0.001 in blood as well. Ophthalmopathy was model-predicted a median approximately 6.4 months pre-onset.

Amplified TCR beta CDR3 regions derived from RNA transcripts. RT-PCR in the first round (using the HTBI primer set) targeted the TCR CDR3. TCRdb reprocessed the multiplex PCR reads via MiXCR and lists one record per CDR3 protein. The table includes roughly 840,000 distinct CDR3 sequences, over 35% detected once. This clonotype has only a few counts. No antigen is known for it. Per the germline V gene, CDR1 is DFQATT and CDR2 is SNEGSKA (reference sequence). The V segment lost 3 bases and the J segment 4 bases; nucleotides outside the gene matches: 8. The CDR3 runs to 14 residues. Graves' hyperthyroidism qualified as stable when ophthalmopathy did not progress within 18 months. Investigators excluded patients with uncontrolled infection, other autoimmune disease, pregnancy or lactation.

The sequence derives from a man in his late teens or twenties with Graves' hyperthyroidism. The sequenced sample consisted of blood. The rearrangement links TRBV20-1 to TRBJ2-5, with 7 nucleotides matching TRBD1. The CDR3 DNA is TGCAGTGCTAGCCCCGGACAGGTCGGAGAGACCCAGTACTTC. This gives the protein CSASPGQVGETQYF.